The rows below give T cell receptor beta chains drawn from one sample of a study of blood T cell repertoires in COVID-19. Sequencing was performed with immunoSEQ multiplex PCR; in TCRdb, only in-frame clones are kept and a portion is missing. The top ten hold about 12% of the sample, which has about 100,000 clones, around four fifths seen once. The material sequenced was peripheral blood. The receptors originated from a woman in her 70s with acute or convalescent COVID-19. Both conserved end residues are trimmed from each CDR3. Fields, in order: V gene, CDR3 protein.

>TRBV19
ASRTTGGPGGYSNQPQH
>TRBV2
ASSERAGINYGYT
>TRBV5-1
ASSLVAYEQY
>TRBV9
ASSAQGGTGGYT
>TRBV5-1
ASSLVGRGTTDTQY
>TRBV19
ASSMSARTAHSTDTQY
>TRBV9
ASSAGGASGANVLT
>TRBV7-2
ASSLNGGPGTGELF
>TRBV30
ALDLAGEGSPLH
>TRBV9
ASSQSGANVLT
>TRBV10-3
AISEEGANTEAF
>TRBV7-9
ASSPRGIYEQY
>TRBV7-3
ASSLNQAAEAF
>TRBV5-5
ASSSQGIYGYT
>TRBV5-6
ASSPSTGVEF
>TRBV4-1
ASSRDRTYEQY